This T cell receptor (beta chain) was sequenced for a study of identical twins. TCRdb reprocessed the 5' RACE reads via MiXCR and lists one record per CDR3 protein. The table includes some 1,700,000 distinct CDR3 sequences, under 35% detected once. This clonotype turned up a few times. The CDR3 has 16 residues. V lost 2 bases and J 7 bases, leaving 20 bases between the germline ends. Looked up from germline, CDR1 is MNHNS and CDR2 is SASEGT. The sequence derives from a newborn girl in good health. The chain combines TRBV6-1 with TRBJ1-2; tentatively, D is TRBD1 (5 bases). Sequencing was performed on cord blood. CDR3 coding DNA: TGTGCCAGCAGTGAACTTCCGGGACGGACCATCGCTGGCTACACCTTC. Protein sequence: CASSELPGRTIAGYTF.